The clone carrying this T cell receptor beta chain occurred a few times. No antigen is known for it. The entry originates in a study of blood T cells in healthy people across ages. General study findings and limits: CMV infection status of these donors was not known.

Alongside a J-beta primer mix, a sample-barcoded 5' primer served in a second PCR lasting about 7 to 11 cycles. Via MiXCR, TCRdb re-called the 5' RACE reads, giving one row per CDR3 protein. In the table there are 1.5 million to 2 million distinct CDR3 sequences, roughly 43% of which are singletons. The clonotype originates from a human donor in good health. The specimen sequenced was blood.

CDR3 loop: CSARSWGQETQYF. The DNA for the CDR3 is TGCAGTGCTAGATCTTGGGGCCAAGAGACCCAGTACTTC. The chain employs TRBV20-1 and TRBJ2-5; no firm D call. Trimming left V 2 bases short and J 1 base short, with 8 bases between. The CDR3 extends over 13 amino acids. The germline V gene has CDR1 DFQATT and CDR2 SNEGSKA (reference sequence).